The T cell receptor (beta chain) under discussion was sequenced for a study of technical replicates of blood from several donors. The table came from immunoSEQ multiplex PCR; TCRdb's copy has only in-frame clones and leaves some out. The sample lists some 14,000 clones, around 80% seen once, with roughly 13% in the top ten. Germline loops: CDR1 SGHTS, CDR2 YDEGEE. This CDR3 is built from 15 residues. Losses at the gene ends were 5 bases for V and 7 bases for J; bases not matched to a gene: 9. Material: PBMCs. This clonotype originated in a human donor in good health. This chain connects TRBV5-8 to TRBJ2-1, with 10 bases aligning to TRBD2. The CDR3 sequence is CASSLGLAAGNEQFF. CDR3 sequence (DNA): TGTGCCAGCAGTTTAGGACTAGCGGCCGGGAATGAGCAGTTCTTC.